Listed here are 23 T cell receptor beta chains from one sample, sequenced in a study of lung T cells in sarcoidosis with Löfgren's syndrome. TCRdb analysed the reads with MiXCR anew, one entry per CDR3 protein. The data hold about 9,400 distinct CDR3 sequences, with about 20% observed a single time. Material for sequencing was CD4+ T cells from bronchoalveolar lavage. These receptors originate from a human donor with sarcoidosis (Löfgren's syndrome or another form), or a control subject (not recorded which).

A remark on this clonotype: This sequence may be a read error, since a much larger clone differs from it by one base. This chain links TRBV18 with TRBJ2-2; D unclear. Trimming stripped 3 bases from V and 6 bases from J, with 17 bases between. CDR1 KGHSH and CDR2 LQKENI come from the germline V gene. CDR3 length: 16 amino acids. The CDR3 loop reads CASSPLGGTNAGELFF. The CDR3 nucleotides are TGTGCCAGCTCACCGTTAGGCGGAACAAACGCCGGGGAGCTGTTTTTT. The full variable domain, with the rest looked up from reference TRBV18 and TRBJ2-2, is NAGVMQNPRHLVRRRGQEARLRCSPMKGHSHVYWYRQLPEEGLKFMVYLQKENIIDESGMPKERFSAEFPKEGPSILRIQQVVRGDSAAYFCASSPLGGTNAGELFFGEGSRLTVL.

This clonotype was recorded at least ten times. V usage is TRBV7-2 and J usage is TRBJ2-5, with 12 bases aligning to TRBD2. Unmatched junction bases numbered 4, after V lost 3 bases and J lost 5 bases. This CDR3 is 15 amino acids long. Germline V gene lookup returns CDR1 SGHTA and CDR2 FQGNSA. In DNA, the CDR3 is TGTGCCAGCAGCTTTAACGGACTAGCGGGGGAGACCCAGTACTTC. This codes for CASSFNGLAGETQYF.

Sample share makes this clonotype medium-sized. The genes are TRBV20-1 and TRBJ1-5, with TRBD1 matching 7 bases. Trimming cost V 3 bases and J 3 bases; bases outside gene matches: 8. This CDR3 contains 15 residues. CDR1 and CDR2 (germline): DFQATT, SNEGSKA (reference sequence). The CDR3 DNA is TGCAGTGCTAGCCCCGCGACAGGGTACAATCAGCCCCAGCATTTT. Translating gives CSASPATGYNQPQHF.

The rearrangement joins TRBV7-9 to TRBJ2-1; 7 bases agree with TRBD2. CDR1 is SEHNR, CDR2 FQNEAQ, per germline (reference sequence). J was trimmed by 8 bases and V by 0 bases; bases with no gene match: 13. The CDR3 is 17 amino acids. The CDR3 here is CASSLATSSTSHHEQFF. The CDR3 DNA reads TGTGCCAGCAGCTTAGCGACTAGCTCGACATCTCACCATGAGCAGTTCTTC.

This clonotype is judged medium-sized. The CDR3 here is CASSRTSSIGRNEQFF. The DNA of the CDR3 is TGTGCCAGCAGTCGAACTAGCTCAATAGGGAGGAATGAGCAGTTCTTC. The V gene is TRBV27, the J gene TRBJ2-1; tentatively, D is TRBD2 (6 bases). Between the trimmed V and J ends, which lost 5 bases and 7 bases, there was a span of 21 bases. Germline CDR1 reads MNHEY; CDR2 reads SMNVEV (reference sequence). The CDR3 is 16 residues long.

This clonotype has ten or more counts. V is TRBV19 and J is TRBJ2-2; TRBD2 is a possible D gene (6 bases). The CDR3 consists of 14 residues. Germline CDR1 LNHDA, CDR2 SQIVND (reference sequence). The V end was cut by 1 base, the J end by 4 bases, with 7 bases between. The CDR3 loop is CASSIVGSTGELFF. The CDR3 DNA is TGTGCCAGTAGTATAGTCGGGAGCACCGGGGAGCTGTTTTTT.

This clonotype was seen repeatedly, ten times or more. The chain couples TRBV20-1 to TRBJ1-5; a weak D match, TRBD1 (5 bases). Trimming took off 0 bases at V and 5 bases at J, with 14 bases between the two ends. Per the germline V gene, CDR1 is DFQATT and CDR2 is SNEGSKA (reference sequence). The CDR3 is made up of 15 amino acids. In DNA form, the CDR3 reads TGCAGTGCTAGAGATGCTGCCAGGGTCGATCAGCCCCAGCATTTT. Protein product: CSARDAARVDQPQHF.

This clonotype was observed many times. The chain uses TRBV5-1 and TRBJ1-2; D perhaps matches TRBD1 (5 bases). The CDR3 has 15 amino acids. Germline assignment: CDR1 SGHRS and CDR2 YFSETQ. V lost 3 bases, J lost 0 bases, and 12 bases lay in between. This CDR3 reads CASSSEGKANYGYTF. CDR3 bases: TGCGCCAGCAGCTCGGAGGGGAAAGCTAACTATGGCTACACCTTC.

This clonotype occurred a few times. The DNA of the CDR3 is TGTGCCAGCAGCCACCCTCCGGGGACACTAAACACCGGGGAGCTGTTTTTT. This codes for CASSHPPGTLNTGELFF. The chain joins TRBV7-9 to TRBJ2-2, with TRBD1 as a possible D gene (6 bases). CDR3 size: 17 residues. Germline assignment: CDR1 SEHNR and CDR2 FQNEAQ (reference sequence). The V end was cut by 5 bases, the J end by 2 bases, with 18 bases between.

This clonotype was seen at least ten times. The chain employs TRBV6-1 and TRBJ2-7; 11 nucleotides align to TRBD2. V was clipped by 6 bases and J by 5 bases; unmatched bases: 18. Germline V gene data show CDR1 as MNHNS and CDR2 as SASEGT. The CDR3 covers 18 residues. CDR3 DNA: TGTGCCAGCAGAAAACCCACTAGCGGGAGAAGGTGGTCTGACGAGCAGTACTTC. Translating it yields CASRKPTSGRRWSDEQYF.

Turning to this clonotype: A much larger clonotype is one base distant, so this may be a read error. V gene TRBV6-1 combines with J gene TRBJ2-5; tentatively, D is TRBD1 or TRBD2 (5 bases each). Deletions cut 5 bases from V and 1 base from J, with 11 bases between. The CDR3 covers 14 residues. CDR1 and CDR2 from the germline V gene are MNHNS and SASEGT. CDR3 coding DNA: TGTGCCAGCAGTCTGGGACGGAGCCAAGAGACCCAGTACTTC. Translated, it gives CASSLGRSQETQYF.

To note about this clonotype: A much more abundant neighbour one base away suggests this may be a read error. The V call is TRBV2, the J call TRBJ2-3; TRBD2 aligns across 8 bases. Losses at the gene ends were 5 bases for V and 4 bases for J; bases not matched to a gene: 11. The CDR3 length is 16 residues. Germline V lookup: CDR1 SNHLY, CDR2 FYNNEI. The CDR3 coding sequence is TGTGCCAGCAGTCCGAACAGGGTGCGGGGGGCAGATACGCAGTATTTT. It encodes CASSPNRVRGADTQYF.

Concerning this clonotype: Just one base apart from a much larger clone, this may be a read error. The chain joins TRBV2 to TRBJ2-5; no reliable D call. Germline V lookup: CDR1 SNHLY, CDR2 FYNNEI. This CDR3 has 12 residues. V lost 4 bases, J lost 3 bases, and 6 bases lay in between. The CDR3 region has the DNA TGTGCCAGCAGTGCACGAGAAGAGACCCAGTACTTC. Translation gives CASSAREETQYF.

This clonotype was seen many times. A much bigger clone sits one base away, suggesting this may be a read error. The rearrangement links TRBV7-9 to TRBJ1-1; weak D call: TRBD1 (6 bases). The CDR3 consists of 13 residues. Germline V lookup: CDR1 SEHNR, CDR2 FQNEAQ (reference sequence). Here the CDR3 reads CASSFAGDTGAFF. CDR3 DNA: TGTGCCAGCAGCTTCGCAGGGGACACTGGAGCTTTCTTT.

This chain links TRBV30 with TRBJ1-1; maybe TRBD1 (6 bases). CDR1 GTSNPN and CDR2 SVGIG come from the germline V gene (reference sequence). The length of the CDR3 is 16 residues. Trimming pared 3 bases from V and 1 base from J, leaving 18 bases between. This CDR3 reads CAWRSGRAGANTEAFF. CDR3 nucleotides: TGTGCCTGGAGGAGTGGAAGGGCAGGGGCGAACACTGAAGCTTTCTTT.

This clonotype has ten or more counts. The chain recombines TRBV5-4 with TRBJ1-1, with 8 bases matching TRBD1. J gave up 4 bases and V 1 base, and 3 bases lay outside the gene matches. Germline V CDR1 and CDR2: SGHNT, YYREEE (reference sequence). The CDR3 has 14 amino acids. CDR3 nucleotide sequence: TGTGCCAGCAGCTTGCGCACAGGGGGCACTGAAGCTTTCTTT. Translating it yields CASSLRTGGTEAFF. Based on the CDR3 plus reference TRBV5-4 and TRBJ1-1, the full variable domain is ETGVTQSPTHLIKTRGQQVTLRCSSQSGHNTVSWYQQALGQGPQFIFQYYREEENGRGNFPPRFSGLQFPNYSSELNVNALELDDSALYLCASSLRTGGTEAFFGQGTRLTVV.

Concerning this clonotype: The junction departs from germline at one end; a sequencing error may be responsible. V usage is TRBV28 and J usage is TRBJ1-1; maybe TRBD1 (5 bases). The CDR3 extends over 14 amino acids. The germline CDR1 and CDR2 sequences are MDHEN and SYDVKM. CDR3 amino acids: CTSSPPGARTEAFF. Here the CDR3 DNA reads TGTACCAGCAGTCCCCCTGGGGCTAGGACTGAAGCTTTCTTT.

Concerning this clonotype: Germline is not matched at one junction end, which may reflect a read error. This chain links TRBV27 with TRBJ2-7, with D perhaps matching TRBD1 (6 bases). Germline-derived CDR1 and CDR2 are MNHEY and SMNVEV (reference sequence). The CDR3 is 15 residues long. The CDR3, as DNA: TGTGCCAGCAGTTTGGGCCAGGCGACAGGCTACGGGCAGTACTTC. Amino acid sequence: CASSLGQATGYGQYF.

This clonotype was seen at least ten times. The chain carries TRBV5-8 and TRBJ2-5; unclear D gene. Germline CDR1 SGHTS, CDR2 YDEGEE. The CDR3 is 15 amino acids. V was clipped by 0 bases and J by 2 bases, with 11 bases between them. Here the CDR3 reads CASSLGGSVQETQYF. In nucleotides, the CDR3 is TGTGCCAGCAGCTTGGGGGGTTCAGTACAAGAGACCCAGTACTTC.

This clonotype was recorded once. At one end, the junction sequence differs from germline, possibly due to a read error. V is TRBV18 and J is TRBJ2-7, with D possibly matching TRBD1 (6 bases). Germline CDR1 reads KGHSH; CDR2 reads LQKENI. This CDR3 has 13 residues. CDR3 DNA: TGTGCCAGCTCACCAAGGACAGCTTACGAGCATTACTTC. It yields the protein CASSPRTAYEHYF.

This clonotype was picked up a small number of times. The J gene is TRBJ1-1, the V gene TRBV5-6; D is uncertain. The CDR3 covers 15 residues. Germline loops: CDR1 SGHDT, CDR2 YYEEEE. V dropped 3 bases and J dropped 0 bases, with 12 bases sitting between them. CDR3 in DNA: TGTGCCAGCAGCTCCCTTAGACATATGAACACTGAAGCTTTCTTT. Translated: CASSSLRHMNTEAFF.

Notes on this clonotype: A clone one base away is much larger, so this may be a read error. This chain uses TRBV28 with TRBJ2-3; possibly TRBD2 for D (6 bases). CDR3 length: 15 residues. V was shortened by 6 bases and J by 6 bases, with 19 bases between the two germline ends. Germline CDR1 reads MDHEN; CDR2 reads SYDVKM. CDR3 in amino acids: CASRPGTSREDTQYF. CDR3 in DNA: TGTGCCAGCAGACCCGGGACTTCCAGGGAGGATACGCAGTATTTT. Using reference TRBV28 and TRBJ2-3 for the parts outside the CDR3, the full variable domain is DVKVTQSSRYLVKRTGEKVFLECVQDMDHENMFWYRQDPGLGLRLIYFSYDVKMKEKGDIPEGYSVSREKKERFSLILESASTNQTSMYLCASRPGTSREDTQYFGPGTRLTVL.

In this sample, this clonotype turned up many times. This chain uses TRBV11-2 with TRBJ2-1; 11 bases are shared with TRBD2. J was trimmed by 7 bases and V by 5 bases; bases with no gene match: 7. Germline CDR1 reads SGHAT; CDR2 reads FQNNGV. The CDR3 contains 15 residues. The CDR3 spells CASSGRLAGSNEQFF. The CDR3 DNA is TGTGCCAGCAGCGGCAGACTAGCGGGATCGAATGAGCAGTTCTTC.